This T cell receptor (beta chain) is from a study of radiation and T cells in renal cell carcinoma. Per the germline V gene, CDR1 is SGHTS and CDR2 is YDEGEE. V was clipped by 4 bases and J by 0 bases, with 11 bases between them. The CDR3 loop spans 14 amino acids. Noted time point: blood 2 weeks post-SBRT. Treatment reported: 15 Gy SBRT to primary tumor, nephrectomy 4 weeks later. The tumor was a clear cell renal cell carcinoma. This clone is a singleton in its sample. Antigen: not known. Libraries were prepared by immunoSEQ multiplex PCR; TCRdb keeps only in-frame clonotypes and omits some of them. The sample yields 100,000 to 150,000 clones, 75% to 85% seen once. Findings and caveats of the study: From baseline, blood top tumor clonotypes peaked at 2 weeks post-radiation. Pretreatment tumor biopsies were lacking, so baseline clonotypes are unknown.

The chain is built from TRBV5-8 and TRBJ2-7, with unresolved D. This sequence originates from a woman aged 60-70 years with renal cell carcinoma. Sequenced material: blood, taken from a patient whose treatment included radiotherapy and nephrectomy. The CDR3 reads CASSTARISYEQYF. The DNA of the CDR3 is TGTGCCAGCAGCACGGCCCGTATCTCCTACGAGCAGTACTTC.